A selection of T cell receptor beta chains follows, all from one sample in a study of blood T cell repertoires in COVID-19. Clones were sequenced by immunoSEQ multiplex PCR, and TCRdb holds only the in-frame ones, with some missing. The sample lists roughly 63,000 clones; 65% to 75% were seen once. Specimen: peripheral blood. The receptors were sampled from a woman of 80 years or more with acute or convalescent COVID-19. CDR3s include the opening cysteine and the closing phenylalanine or tryptophan. The D gene is left open where the match is weak. Expanded clones get a size class; other rows say once, few or many, or leave the size out.

D: TRBD1
V: TRBV9
J: TRBJ1-3
size: few
CDR3: CASSATVVGGDGGNTIYF
DNA: TGTGCCAGCAGCGCGACGGTTGTAGGGGGCGATGGTGGAAACACCATATATTTT

D: TRBD1
V: TRBV19
J: TRBJ1-2
size: NA
CDR3: CASSIVLGGNYGYTF
DNA: TGTGCCAGTAGTATAGTCCTAGGGGGCAACTATGGCTACACCTTC

D: TRBD1
V: TRBV6-5
J: TRBJ2-5
size: NA
CDR3: CASSTGQGGETQYF
DNA: TGTGCCAGCAGTACTGGACAGGGCGGTGAGACCCAGTACTTC

D: TRBD2
V: TRBV30
J: TRBJ2-7
size: few
CDR3: CAWSVLAGAPEQYF
DNA: TGTGCCTGGAGTGTTCTAGCGGGAGCTCCCGAGCAGTACTTC

D: NA
V: TRBV11-2
J: TRBJ2-3
size: NA
CDR3: CASSFIPGQPTDTQYF
DNA: TGTGCCAGCAGCTTTATACCGGGACAACCCACAGATACGCAGTATTTT

D: TRBD1
V: TRBV4-3
J: TRBJ2-7
size: NA
CDR3: CASSRTGENYEQYF
DNA: TGCGCCAGCAGCCGGACAGGGGAGAACTACGAGCAGTACTTC

D: NA
V: TRBV19
J: TRBJ1-1
size: NA
CDR3: CASSKRPVAGAEAFF
DNA: TGTGCCAGTAGTAAACGCCCGGTCGCGGGGGCTGAAGCTTTCTTT

D: TRBD1
V: TRBV4-1
J: TRBJ1-5
size: once
CDR3: CASSQQQGGNQPQHF
DNA: TGCGCCAGCAGCCAGCAACAGGGGGGTAATCAGCCCCAGCATTTT

D: TRBD1
V: TRBV6-5
J: TRBJ1-3
size: NA
CDR3: CASSQQGVAGNTIYF
DNA: TGTGCCAGCAGCCAACAGGGGGTTGCCGGAAACACCATATATTTT

D: NA
V: TRBV7-2
J: TRBJ1-3
size: NA
CDR3: CASEPSTGSLSGNTIYF
DNA: TGTGCCAGTGAACCCTCGACAGGTTCTCTCTCTGGAAACACCATATATTTT

D: NA
V: TRBV2
J: TRBJ1-1
size: NA
CDR3: CASGGEMNTEAFF
DNA: TGTGCCAGTGGGGGGGAGATGAACACTGAAGCTTTCTTT

D: TRBD2
V: TRBV19
J: TRBJ2-6
size: NA
CDR3: CASSMGLAGPGANVLTF
DNA: TGTGCCAGTAGTATGGGACTAGCGGGACCTGGGGCCAACGTCCTGACTTTC

D: NA
V: TRBV5-1
J: TRBJ2-4
size: NA
CDR3: CASSLNRPKNIQYF
DNA: TGCGCCAGCAGCTTAAACAGGCCCAAAAACATTCAGTACTTC

D: NA
V: TRBV5-5
J: TRBJ2-1
size: few
CDR3: CASSLALWTEYNEQFF
DNA: TGTGCCAGCAGCTTGGCCCTCTGGACAGAGTACAATGAGCAGTTCTTC

D: TRBD1
V: TRBV18
J: TRBJ2-2
size: NA
CDR3: CASSRTGGEIGELFF
DNA: TGTGCCAGCTCACGGACAGGGGGCGAGATCGGGGAGCTGTTTTTT

D: TRBD2
V: TRBV14
J: TRBJ2-2
size: few
CDR3: CASRPREEDVTGELFF
DNA: TGTGCCAGCAGACCCCGGGAGGAGGATGTCACCGGGGAGCTGTTTTTT

D: NA
V: TRBV7-9
J: TRBJ2-7
size: few
CDR3: CASSLARTEGEQYF
DNA: TGTGCCAGCAGCTTAGCGCGAACAGAAGGAGAGCAGTACTTC

D: TRBD1
V: TRBV7-6
J: TRBJ2-7
size: NA
CDR3: CASSLTGYDEQYF
DNA: TGTGCCAGCAGCTTGACAGGGTATGACGAGCAGTACTTC

D: NA
V: TRBV7-9
J: TRBJ1-3
size: NA
CDR3: CASSLAGGSGNTIYF
DNA: TGTGCCAGCAGCTTAGCCGGGGGCTCTGGAAACACCATATATTTT

D: TRBD1
V: TRBV15
J: TRBJ1-1
size: NA
CDR3: CATKGQGRTEAFF
DNA: TGTGCCACAAAAGGACAGGGACGCACTGAAGCTTTCTTT

D: TRBD2
V: TRBV2
J: TRBJ2-1
size: NA
CDR3: CASSGASGYNEQFF
DNA: TGTGCCAGCAGTGGGGCTAGCGGATACAATGAGCAGTTCTTC

D: NA
V: TRBV7-9
J: TRBJ1-1
size: NA
CDR3: CASSLALSELSEAFF
DNA: TGTGCCAGCAGCTTAGCCCTCTCAGAACTATCTGAAGCTTTCTTT

D: NA
V: TRBV5-5
J: TRBJ1-1
size: NA
CDR3: CASSEEGDTEAFF
DNA: TGTGCCAGCAGTGAAGAGGGGGACACTGAAGCTTTCTTT

D: TRBD2
V: TRBV10-3
J: TRBJ2-3
size: NA
CDR3: CAISESAGGPTDTQYF
DNA: TGTGCCATCAGTGAGTCTGCGGGAGGGCCAACAGATACGCAGTATTTT

D: TRBD1
V: TRBV23-1
J: TRBJ2-5
size: NA
CDR3: CASSHFWVKRGPKSQETQYF
DNA: TGCGCCAGCAGTCACTTTTGGGTGAAAAGGGGGCCTAAAAGCCAAGAGACCCAGTACTTC

D: TRBD1
V: TRBV7-2
J: TRBJ1-4
size: few
CDR3: CASSLPRTGGQEKLFF
DNA: TGTGCCAGCAGCTTACCCAGGACAGGGGGCCAGGAAAAACTGTTTTTT

D: NA
V: TRBV20-1
J: TRBJ1-2
size: NA
CDR3: CSASNGNYGYTF
DNA: TGCAGTGCTAGTAACGGGAACTATGGCTACACCTTC

D: NA
V: TRBV28
J: TRBJ1-4
size: many
CDR3: CASSLRGEKLFF
DNA: TGTGCCAGCAGCCTAAGGGGTGAAAAACTGTTTTTT

D: NA
V: TRBV5-1
J: TRBJ1-1
size: NA
CDR3: CASSLAGVVAEAFF
DNA: TGCGCCAGCAGCTTGGCAGGGGTGGTAGCTGAAGCTTTCTTT

D: NA
V: TRBV24-1
J: TRBJ1-5
size: NA
CDR3: CATSGGTNQPQHF
DNA: TGTGCCACCAGTGGGGGGACAAATCAGCCCCAGCATTTT

D: NA
V: TRBV18
J: TRBJ2-5
size: NA
CDR3: CASSPSPETQYF
DNA: TGTGCCAGCTCACCCTCCCCAGAGACCCAGTACTTC

D: NA
V: TRBV29-1
J: TRBJ2-3
size: NA
CDR3: CSVSGPPYF
DNA: TGCAGCGTCAGCGGCCCTCCGTATTTT

D: TRBD2
V: TRBV6-2/TRBV6-3
J: TRBJ2-1
size: NA
CDR3: CASSTTSLLAGYNEQFF
DNA: TGTGCCAGCAGTACAACCTCGTTGCTAGCGGGGTACAATGAGCAGTTCTTC

D: TRBD1
V: TRBV5-6
J: TRBJ1-3
size: few
CDR3: CASSSEHRGYTIYF
DNA: TGTGCCAGCAGCTCCGAGCACAGGGGTTACACCATATATTTT

D: TRBD1
V: TRBV14
J: TRBJ2-7
size: NA
CDR3: CASRPSGQGRSYEQYF
DNA: TGTGCCAGCCGGCCCTCCGGACAGGGGAGATCCTACGAGCAGTACTTC

D: TRBD2
V: TRBV6-2/TRBV6-3
J: TRBJ2-7
size: NA
CDR3: CASSYSTSGAAYEQYF
DNA: TGTGCCAGCAGTTACTCGACTAGCGGGGCGGCCTACGAGCAGTACTTC

D: NA
V: TRBV7-2
J: TRBJ1-5
size: NA
CDR3: CASSLAGGSNQPQHF
DNA: TGTGCCAGCAGCTTAGCCGGTGGTAGCAATCAGCCCCAGCATTTT

D: TRBD1
V: TRBV5-1
J: TRBJ1-3
size: few
CDR3: CASSYTGTENVSGNTIYF
DNA: TGCGCCAGCAGCTATACCGGGACAGAAAACGTCTCTGGAAACACCATATATTTT

D: TRBD1
V: TRBV27
J: TRBJ1-2
size: NA
CDR3: CASRGQGAGGYTF
DNA: TGTGCCAGCAGAGGACAGGGGGCAGGTGGCTACACCTTC

D: TRBD2
V: TRBV5-1
J: TRBJ2-1
size: once
CDR3: CASSLNSGSNNEQFF
DNA: TGCGCCAGCAGCTTAAACAGCGGGAGCAACAATGAGCAGTTCTTC

D: TRBD2
V: TRBV5-1
J: TRBJ2-1
size: NA
CDR3: CASSSTSGRPRGDEQFF
DNA: TGCGCCAGCAGCTCGACTAGCGGGAGGCCCCGGGGGGATGAGCAGTTCTTC

D: NA
V: TRBV19
J: TRBJ1-1
size: NA
CDR3: CASSNPRGTEAFF
DNA: TGTGCCAGTAGTAATCCGAGAGGCACTGAAGCTTTCTTT

D: NA
V: TRBV9
J: TRBJ2-3
size: NA
CDR3: CASSVAGTDTQYF
DNA: TGTGCCAGCAGCGTAGCGGGGACAGATACGCAGTATTTT

D: NA
V: TRBV9
J: TRBJ2-1
size: NA
CDR3: CASSVGTVTNYNEQFF
DNA: TGTGCCAGCAGCGTAGGGACAGTCACCAATTACAATGAGCAGTTCTTC

D: TRBD1
V: TRBV28
J: TRBJ2-1
size: NA
CDR3: CASVGSTGRSYNEQFF
DNA: TGTGCCAGCGTAGGATCGACAGGGCGCTCCTACAATGAGCAGTTCTTC

D: NA
V: TRBV10-2
J: TRBJ2-7
size: few
CDR3: CASSPGGYEQYF
DNA: TGCGCCAGCAGTCCAGGTGGCTACGAGCAGTACTTC

D: NA
V: TRBV3-1/TRBV3-2
J: TRBJ1-4
size: NA
CDR3: CASSQGVAGAEKLFF
DNA: TGTGCCAGCAGCCAAGGGGTAGCTGGGGCCGAAAAACTGTTTTTT

D: NA
V: TRBV2
J: TRBJ1-2
size: NA
CDR3: CASSEKVGAQNYGYTF
DNA: TGTGCCAGCAGTGAAAAGGTGGGGGCGCAGAACTATGGCTACACCTTC

D: TRBD1
V: TRBV11-2
J: TRBJ2-7
size: NA
CDR3: CASSLGTGGTYEQYF
DNA: TGTGCCAGCAGCTTAGGAACAGGGGGGACCTACGAGCAGTACTTC

D: TRBD2
V: TRBV5-1
J: TRBJ2-3
size: NA
CDR3: CASSLGLAGADTQYF
DNA: TGCGCCAGCAGCTTGGGACTAGCGGGGGCAGATACGCAGTATTTT

D: NA
V: TRBV7-2
J: TRBJ2-1
size: NA
CDR3: CASSFGGGSYNEQFF
DNA: TGTGCCAGCAGCTTCGGGGGAGGCTCCTACAATGAGCAGTTCTTC

D: TRBD1
V: TRBV24-1
J: TRBJ2-5
size: NA
CDR3: CATSTPAGRGETQYF
DNA: TGTGCCACCAGTACCCCCGCGGGCAGGGGGGAGACCCAGTACTTC

D: TRBD1
V: TRBV5-4
J: TRBJ2-5
size: NA
CDR3: CASSLGRGQETQYF
DNA: TGTGCCAGCAGCTTGGGCAGGGGGCAAGAGACCCAGTACTTC

D: NA
V: TRBV9
J: TRBJ2-6
size: NA
CDR3: CASSAAKGGLGANVLTF
DNA: TGTGCCAGCAGCGCCGCCAAAGGCGGATTGGGGGCCAACGTCCTGACTTTC